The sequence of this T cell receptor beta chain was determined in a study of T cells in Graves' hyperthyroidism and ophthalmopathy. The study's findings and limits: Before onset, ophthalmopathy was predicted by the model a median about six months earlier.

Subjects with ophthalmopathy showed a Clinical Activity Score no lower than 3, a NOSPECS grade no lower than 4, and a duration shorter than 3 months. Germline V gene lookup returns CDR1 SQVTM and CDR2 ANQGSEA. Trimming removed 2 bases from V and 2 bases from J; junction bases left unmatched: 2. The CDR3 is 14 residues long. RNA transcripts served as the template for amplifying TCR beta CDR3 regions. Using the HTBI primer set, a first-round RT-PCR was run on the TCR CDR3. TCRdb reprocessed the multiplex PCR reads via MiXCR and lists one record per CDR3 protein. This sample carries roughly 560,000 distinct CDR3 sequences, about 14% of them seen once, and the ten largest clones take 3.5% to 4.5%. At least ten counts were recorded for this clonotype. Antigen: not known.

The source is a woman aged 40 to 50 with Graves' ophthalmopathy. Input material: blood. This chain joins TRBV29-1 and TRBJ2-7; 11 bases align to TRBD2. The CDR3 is CSVELAGGTYEQYF. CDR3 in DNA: TGCAGCGTTGAACTAGCGGGAGGTACCTACGAGCAGTACTTC.